This T cell receptor (beta chain) was captured in a study of OX40 agonist ivuxolimab in advanced cancers. Sequencing was performed with immunoSEQ multiplex PCR; in TCRdb, only in-frame clones are kept and a portion is missing. The sample records about 36,000 clones, around 77% being singletons. The sample holds a few counts of this clone. This CDR3 spans 15 amino acids. With 2 bases removed from V and 5 bases from J, the gap between germline ends came to 10 bases. Germline CDR1 and CDR2: MNHNY and SVGAGI (reference sequence). This chain joins TRBV6-6 and TRBJ1-6, with D unclear. Sequenced material: CD4+ or CD8+ T cells sorted from blood, taken in a trial of the OX40 agonist ivuxolimab. This clonotype originated in an adult with an advanced solid tumor such as melanoma, head and neck, liver or kidney cancer. DNA of the CDR3: TGTGCCAGCAGTTACCTACAGCCCGATAATTCACCCCTCCACTTT. Amino acids: CASSYLQPDNSPLHF.